This is a list of T cell receptor beta chains from one sample in a study of T cell responses to AZD1222 COVID-19 vaccine. Libraries were prepared by immunoSEQ multiplex PCR; TCRdb keeps only in-frame clonotypes and omits some of them. The sample lists under 110,000 clones, roughly 87% occurring once. Source: peripheral blood, taken on day 0 of AZD1222 vaccination. The receptor source for this set is an adult in good health. CDR3s include the opening cysteine and the closing phenylalanine or tryptophan. Fields, in order: J gene, clone size, V gene, D gene, CDR3 DNA, CDR3 protein. The D gene is left open where the match is weak. Size is stated for part of the rows, as once, few or many counts, or as a class when the clone is expanded.

>TRBJ1-3|once|TRBV11-2|-
TGTGCCAGCAGACGCTCCCTCGACAGTTGGTTTGGAAACACCATATATTTT
CASRRSLDSWFGNTIYF
>TRBJ2-1|once|TRBV12-5|-
TGTGCTAGTGCCCGGACAATTGAGCAGTTCTTC
CASARTIEQFF
>TRBJ1-1|-|TRBV7-9|TRBD1
TGTGCCAGCAGCCTGGGAGAGGGGGCATACACTGAAGCTTTCTTT
CASSLGEGAYTEAFF
>TRBJ2-1|-|TRBV10-1|-
TGCGCCAGCACTCGTCCCGACAATGAGCAGTTCTTC
CASTRPDNEQFF
>TRBJ1-2|-|TRBV6-5|TRBD1
TGTGCCAGCAGCCACCCAGACCGGGACAGTCCTCGCTACACCTTC
CASSHPDRDSPRYTF
>TRBJ2-2|-|TRBV4-2|-
TGTGCCAGCAGCCAAGAATGGTCCGGGGAGCTGTTTTTT
CASSQEWSGELFF
>TRBJ2-2|-|TRBV5-1|-
TGCGCCAGCAGCTTGATAGGAGGGTGGGACACCGGGGAGCTGTTTTTT
CASSLIGGWDTGELFF
>TRBJ1-2|once|TRBV7-3|-
TGTGCCAGCAGCTTACAGGGGACCTATGGCTACACCTTC
CASSLQGTYGYTF
>TRBJ2-1|-|TRBV5-4|TRBD2
TGTGCCAGCAGCTTGGGGGGTCCGAGCGGGGCCTACAATGAGCAGTTCTTC
CASSLGGPSGAYNEQFF
>TRBJ2-7|-|TRBV30|-
TGTGCCTGGAGTCTCAGACACTACGAGCAGTACTTC
CAWSLRHYEQYF
>TRBJ2-3|-|TRBV7-7|TRBD2
TGTGCCAGCGCCTCTGGGCTAGCGGGCTCGTTAGATACGCAGTATTTT
CASASGLAGSLDTQYF
>TRBJ2-1|few|TRBV27|TRBD2
TGTGCCAGCAGTTCTGCTAGCGGGAGTGAGAATGAGCAGTTCTTC
CASSSASGSENEQFF
>TRBJ1-3|-|TRBV5-4|-
TGTGCCAGCAGCCCGACACCTTCTGGAAACACCATATATTTT
CASSPTPSGNTIYF
>TRBJ1-2|-|TRBV7-9|-
TGTGCCAGCAGCCGGCCCTCCCAAGGCGGCTACACCTTC
CASSRPSQGGYTF
>TRBJ1-5|-|TRBV2|-
TGTGCCAGCAGTGTGTTGGCAAGCAATCAGCCCCAGCATTTT
CASSVLASNQPQHF
>TRBJ2-1|once|TRBV28|-
TGTGCCAGCAGTTTAGGGACTGGCTCCTACAATGAGCAGTTCTTC
CASSLGTGSYNEQFF
>TRBJ2-1|-|TRBV4-2|TRBD1
TGTGCCAGCAGCCAAGGACAGGGCGTAGAGGAGCAGTTCTTC
CASSQGQGVEEQFF
>TRBJ2-2|few|TRBV29-1|-
TGCAGCGTTGAAGAAGGATTGAACACCGGGGAGCTGTTTTTT
CSVEEGLNTGELFF
>TRBJ2-5|-|TRBV5-8|-
TGTGCCAGCAGCGGTCGGGCTTGGGAGACCCAGTACTTC
CASSGRAWETQYF
>TRBJ2-1|-|TRBV19|TRBD2
TGTGCCAGTAGTATATTTTCGGGGACTATCGATGAGCAGTTCTTC
CASSIFSGTIDEQFF
>TRBJ2-3|-|TRBV28|TRBD2
TGTGCCAGCAGTCTAAGCGGACTAGCGGGAGAGTTGGCAGATACGCAGTATTTT
CASSLSGLAGELADTQYF
>TRBJ2-7|-|TRBV4-2|-
TGTGCCAGCAGCCTGGGGGGTGCGGTTGAGCAGTACTTC
CASSLGGAVEQYF
>TRBJ2-2|-|TRBV7-9|TRBD1
TGTGCCAGCAGCTTAGTTGCAGGGGGCCTCGACACCGGGGAGCTGTTTTTT
CASSLVAGGLDTGELFF
>TRBJ1-3|-|TRBV4-1|TRBD1
TGCGCCAGCAGCCAAGTATGGGCCAGGACAGGGACTGGAAACACCATATATTTT
CASSQVWARTGTGNTIYF
>TRBJ1-1|-|TRBV19|-
TGTGCCAGTAGTATAAGAACGGGAGGCACTGAAGCTTTCTTT
CASSIRTGGTEAFF
>TRBJ2-3|-|TRBV4-2|TRBD2
TGTGCCAGCAGCCAAGAAATTCTAGCGGGAACGACTTCTCCGACAGATACGCAGTATTTT
CASSQEILAGTTSPTDTQYF
>TRBJ2-7|-|TRBV4-1|-
TGCGCCAGCAGCCTCAGTGGGACCTACGAGCAGTACTTC
CASSLSGTYEQYF
>TRBJ2-2|once|TRBV3-1/TRBV3-2|-
TGTGCCAGCAGCCAAGTTGCGGGCGGGGAGCTGTTTTTT
CASSQVAGGELFF
>TRBJ1-6|-|TRBV18|TRBD1
TGTGCCAGCTCACCCCCAATCGGACAGGGACCTAATTCACCCCTCCACTTT
CASSPPIGQGPNSPLHF
>TRBJ2-3|-|TRBV11-2|-
TGTGCCAGCAGCTTAGCAGGGGTCTCGAATACGCAGTATTTT
CASSLAGVSNTQYF
>TRBJ1-3|-|TRBV7-9|-
TGTGCCAGCAGCTTTTTTCTCTCTGGGGGACCCATCTCTGGAAACACCATATATTTT
CASSFFLSGGPISGNTIYF
>TRBJ1-3|-|TRBV5-1|-
TGCGCCAGCAGCTTGGCAGGGGCTGGAAATACCATATATTTT
CASSLAGAGNTIYF
>TRBJ1-1|once|TRBV11-2|-
TGTGCCAGCAGCTTAAGAACCGTACTAGGCGACACTGAAGCTTTCTTT
CASSLRTVLGDTEAFF
>TRBJ2-7|-|TRBV5-1|-
TGCGCCAGCAGCTCGGGCCAGGGTCCCAACGAGCAGTACTTC
CASSSGQGPNEQYF
>TRBJ1-1|-|TRBV7-9|TRBD1
TGTGCCAGCAGCGGACAGGGGACGGCAGAAGCTTTCTTT
CASSGQGTAEAFF
>TRBJ1-2|-|TRBV11-2|TRBD1
TGTGCCAGCAGCATGACAGGGAAGGTTAACTATGGCTACACCTTC
CASSMTGKVNYGYTF
>TRBJ2-3|-|TRBV30|TRBD1
TGTGCCAAAACTTACAGGGGAACAGATACGCAGTATTTT
CAKTYRGTDTQYF
>TRBJ2-7|-|TRBV21-1|-
TGTGCCAGCAGCAAAGACCCTAGCGGGGGCTACGAGCAGTACTTC
CASSKDPSGGYEQYF
>TRBJ1-4|-|TRBV5-1|-
TGCGCCAGCAGCTTGGCTGGGGGGGCGGATGCAACTAATGAAAAACTGTTTTTT
CASSLAGGADATNEKLFF